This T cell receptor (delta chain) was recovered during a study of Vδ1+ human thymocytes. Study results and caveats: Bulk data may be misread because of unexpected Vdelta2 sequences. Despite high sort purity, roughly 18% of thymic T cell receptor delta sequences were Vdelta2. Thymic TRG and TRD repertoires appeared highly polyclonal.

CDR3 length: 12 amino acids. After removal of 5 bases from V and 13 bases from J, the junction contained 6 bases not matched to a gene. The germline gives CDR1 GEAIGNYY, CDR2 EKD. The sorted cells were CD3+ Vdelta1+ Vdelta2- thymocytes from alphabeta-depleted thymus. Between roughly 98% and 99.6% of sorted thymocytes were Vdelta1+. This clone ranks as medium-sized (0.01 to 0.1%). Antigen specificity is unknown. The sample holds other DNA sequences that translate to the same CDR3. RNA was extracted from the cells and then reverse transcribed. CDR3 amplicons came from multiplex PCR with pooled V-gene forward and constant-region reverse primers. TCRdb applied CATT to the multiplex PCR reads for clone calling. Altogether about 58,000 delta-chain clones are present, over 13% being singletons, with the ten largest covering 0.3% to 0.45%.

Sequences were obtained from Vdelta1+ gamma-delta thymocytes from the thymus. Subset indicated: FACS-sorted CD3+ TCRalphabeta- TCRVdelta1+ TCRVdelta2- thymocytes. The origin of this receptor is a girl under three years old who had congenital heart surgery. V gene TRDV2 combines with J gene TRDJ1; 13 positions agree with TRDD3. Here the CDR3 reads CACALYWGIRIF. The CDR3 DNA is TGTGCCTGTGCCCTTTACTGGGGGATACGCATCTTT.